The TCR beta chain described here comes from a study of blood T cell repertoires in COVID-19. This CDR3 contains 13 residues. Germline CDR1 SGHTA, CDR2 FQGTGA. The V end lost 5 bases, the J end lost 2 bases, and 10 bases lay between the germline ends. The age range of participants was about 18 to 95 years, with residence in 20 to 25 US areas. Participants' reported clinical history set cohort assignment. Original processing methods: Reference gene primer amplification gave estimated nucleated cell counts. Using immunoSEQ multiplex PCR, the repertoire was profiled, and TCRdb retains in-frame clones only, with some absent. Clonal size and the V and J genes are those of that table, whereas D and trimming came from the DNA. The data contain fewer than 250,000 clones, 85% to 90% of them singletons.

What was sequenced was PBMCs or T cells enriched from blood (not recorded which). The V call is TRBV7-3, the J call TRBJ2-7; a weak D match, TRBD1 (6 bases). The TCR comes from a middle-aged man who had been exposed to COVID-19. The CDR3 sequence is CASSMTGTYEQYF. CDR3 bases: TGTGCCAGCAGCATGACAGGTACCTACGAGCAGTACTTC.